One sample yielded the 6 T cell receptor beta chains listed below, sequenced in a study of B cell selection in AIRE deficiency. Here immunoSEQ multiplex PCR was the method, and the copy in TCRdb shows in-frame clones only, minus some. The sample includes under 2,000 clones, 86% of them seen just once. Sorting defined conventional CD4 T cells as CD4+CD127+. Material for sequencing was CD4+CD127+ conventional T cells sorted from PBMCs. The receptors shown here come from a human donor in good health.

The chain joins TRBV6-1 to TRBJ2-7; possibly TRBD1 for D (5 bases). The CDR3 loop spans 13 amino acids. Germline CDR1 is MNHNS and CDR2 is SASEGT. The V end was cut by 2 bases, the J end by 6 bases, with 11 bases between. DNA for the CDR3: TGTGCCAGCAGTGAAATTGGCAGGGTCGAGCAGTACTTC. Its translation is CASSEIGRVEQYF.

This chain joins TRBV5-4 and TRBJ2-1, with 7 positions matching TRBD1. Per the germline V gene, CDR1 is SGHNT and CDR2 is YYREEE (reference sequence). The CDR3 has 15 amino acids. V dropped 5 bases and J dropped 7; count of bases not matched to a gene: 12. The CDR3 DNA follows: TGTGCCAGCAGGTTAACATTGACAGGGTTTAATGAGCAGTTCTTC. This codes for CASRLTLTGFNEQFF.

This rearrangement joins TRBV19 to TRBJ1-5; tentatively, D is TRBD1 (6 bases). V lost 9 bases and J lost 0, with 15 bases in between. Germline V gene sequence: CDR1 LNHDA, CDR2 SQIVND (reference sequence). The CDR3 totals 15 residues. CDR3 nucleotide sequence: TGTGCCAGCAGTGGACAGCCGTATAGCAATCAGCCCCAGCATTTT. It specifies CASSGQPYSNQPQHF.

The rearrangement uses TRBV11-2 and TRBJ2-1, with TRBD2 matching over 10 bases. CDR1 and CDR2 from the germline V gene are SGHAT and FQNNGV. After removal of 4 bases from V and 5 bases from J, the junction contained 11 bases not matched to a gene. The CDR3 length is 17 residues. The CDR3 loop is CASSSLKGLAKNNEQFF. In DNA form, the CDR3 reads TGTGCCAGCAGCTCGCTGAAGGGACTAGCGAAAAACAATGAGCAGTTCTTC.

The chain recombines TRBV28 with TRBJ1-5; no firm D call. The germline gives CDR1 MDHEN, CDR2 SYDVKM. V lost 6 bases and J 7 bases, leaving 10 bases between the germline ends. The CDR3 is 12 residues long. CDR3 residues: CASSRSWQPQHF. CDR3 DNA sequence: TGTGCCAGCAGCCGCAGTTGGCAGCCCCAGCATTTT. Combining the CDR3 with reference TRBV28 and TRBJ1-5 gives the whole variable domain DVKVTQSSRYLVKRTGEKVFLECVQDMDHENMFWYRQDPGLGLRLIYFSYDVKMKEKGDIPEGYSVSREKKERFSLILESASTNQTSMYLCASSRSWQPQHFGDGTRLSIL.

This rearrangement joins TRBV19 to TRBJ2-2, with D perhaps matching TRBD1 or TRBD2 (5 bases each). The CDR3 has 13 residues. The ends were cut back, 5 bases at V and 6 bases at J, with 10 bases in the middle. Germline CDR1 and CDR2: LNHDA and SQIVND (reference sequence). CDR3 in DNA: TGTGCCAGTAGTGGGACGGCGGCCGGGGAGCTGTTTTTT. Translation: CASSGTAAGELFF.